This T cell receptor (beta chain) derives from a study of T-cell memory formation after mild COVID-19. General study points: A second wave expanding day 15 to 37 was CD4+-biased; contracting clones were balanced.

A note on this clonotype: The antigen remains undetermined.

From the 5' RACE reads, TCRdb called clonotypes with MiXCR, one entry per CDR3 protein. The sample has around 320,000 distinct CDR3 sequences, around 15% seen once. Germline V gene data show CDR1 as SNHLY and CDR2 as FYNNEI. Trimming removed 4 bases from V and 5 bases from J, with 5 bases in between. This CDR3 spans 11 amino acids. Sample: PBMCs or a T cell subset sorted from them (not recorded which). The clonotype was recovered from a man younger than 35 who had mild COVID-19 (a few samples of this study predate the infection). Cell type and time point are not known. This sequence joins TRBV2 and TRBJ1-1, with D unclear. CDR3 DNA sequence: TGTGCCAGCAGTGTTGGGACTGAAGCTTTCTTT. As protein: CASSVGTEAFF.